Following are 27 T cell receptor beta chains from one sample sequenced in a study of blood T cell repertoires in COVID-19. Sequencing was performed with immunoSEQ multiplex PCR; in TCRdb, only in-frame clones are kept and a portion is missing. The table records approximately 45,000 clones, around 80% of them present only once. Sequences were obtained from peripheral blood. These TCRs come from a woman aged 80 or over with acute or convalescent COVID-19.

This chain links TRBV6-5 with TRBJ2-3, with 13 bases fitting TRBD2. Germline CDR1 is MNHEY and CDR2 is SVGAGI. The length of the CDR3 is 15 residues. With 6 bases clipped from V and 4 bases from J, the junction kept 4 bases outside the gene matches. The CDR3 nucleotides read TGTGCCAGCAGCCGACTAGCGGGGGGCGCAGATACGCAGTATTTT. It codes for CASSRLAGGADTQYF.

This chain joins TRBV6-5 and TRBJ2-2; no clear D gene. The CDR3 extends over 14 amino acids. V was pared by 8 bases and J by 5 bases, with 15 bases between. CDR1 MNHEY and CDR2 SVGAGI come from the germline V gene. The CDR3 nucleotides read TGTGCCAGCCGCCTCCTAGAGCCGACCGGGGAGCTGTTTTTT. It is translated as CASRLLEPTGELFF.

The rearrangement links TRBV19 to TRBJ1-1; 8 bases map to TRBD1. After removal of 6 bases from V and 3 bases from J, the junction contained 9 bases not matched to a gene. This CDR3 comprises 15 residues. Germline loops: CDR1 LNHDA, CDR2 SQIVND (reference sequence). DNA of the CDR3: TGTGCCAGTAGCCCCCAGGGGGCAGGCTACACTGAAGCTTTCTTT. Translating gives CASSPQGAGYTEAFF.

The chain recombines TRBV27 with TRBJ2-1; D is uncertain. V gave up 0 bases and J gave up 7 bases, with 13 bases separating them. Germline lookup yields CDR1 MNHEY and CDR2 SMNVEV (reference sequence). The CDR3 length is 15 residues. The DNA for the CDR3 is TGTGCCAGCAGTTTATCCCTTCTATCTTGGAATGAGCAGTTCTTC. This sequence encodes CASSLSLLSWNEQFF.

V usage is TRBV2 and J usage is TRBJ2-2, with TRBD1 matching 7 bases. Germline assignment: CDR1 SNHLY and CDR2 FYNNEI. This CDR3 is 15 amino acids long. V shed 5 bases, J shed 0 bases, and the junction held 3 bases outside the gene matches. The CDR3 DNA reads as TGTGCCAGCAGTAGGGACAGTGCGAACACCGGGGAGCTGTTTTTT. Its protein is CASSRDSANTGELFF.

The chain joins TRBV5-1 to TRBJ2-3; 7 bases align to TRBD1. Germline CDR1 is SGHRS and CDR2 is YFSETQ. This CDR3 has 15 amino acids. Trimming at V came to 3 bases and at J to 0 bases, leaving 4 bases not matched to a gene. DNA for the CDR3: TGCGCCAGCAGCTGGACAGGTACTAGCACAGATACGCAGTATTTT. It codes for CASSWTGTSTDTQYF.

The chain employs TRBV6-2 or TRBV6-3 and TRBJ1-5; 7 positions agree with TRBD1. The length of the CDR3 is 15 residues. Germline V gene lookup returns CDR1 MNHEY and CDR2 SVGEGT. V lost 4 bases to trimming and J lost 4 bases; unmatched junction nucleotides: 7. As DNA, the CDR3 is TGTGCCAGCAGTTTCCGGAGGGGGCCAAATCAGCCCCAGCATTTT. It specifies CASSFRRGPNQPQHF.

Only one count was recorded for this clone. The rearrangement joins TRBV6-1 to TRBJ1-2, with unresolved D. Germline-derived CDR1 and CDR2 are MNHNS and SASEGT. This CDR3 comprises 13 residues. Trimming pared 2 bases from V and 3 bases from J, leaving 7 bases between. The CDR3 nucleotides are TGTGCCAGCAGTGAAAACAGTTACTATGGCTACACCTTC. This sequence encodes CASSENSYYGYTF.

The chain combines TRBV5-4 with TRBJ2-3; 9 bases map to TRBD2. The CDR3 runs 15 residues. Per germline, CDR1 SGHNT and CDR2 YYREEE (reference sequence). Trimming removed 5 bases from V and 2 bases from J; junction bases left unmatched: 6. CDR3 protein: CASRTAGGDTDTQYF. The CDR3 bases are TGTGCCAGCAGAACAGCGGGGGGAGACACAGATACGCAGTATTTT.

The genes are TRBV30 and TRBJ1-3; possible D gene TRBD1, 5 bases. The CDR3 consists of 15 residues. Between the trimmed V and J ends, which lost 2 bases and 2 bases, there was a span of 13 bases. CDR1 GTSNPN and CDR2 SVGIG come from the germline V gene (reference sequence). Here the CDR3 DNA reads TGTGCCTGGAGTTGGCAGGGTGGTACTGGAAACACCATATATTTT. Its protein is CAWSWQGGTGNTIYF.

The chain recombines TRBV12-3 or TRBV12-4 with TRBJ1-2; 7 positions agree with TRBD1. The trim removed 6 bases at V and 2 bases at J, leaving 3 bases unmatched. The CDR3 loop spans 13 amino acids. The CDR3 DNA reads TGTGCCAGCAGCCTGGGACAGAACTATGGCTACACCTTC. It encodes CASSLGQNYGYTF.

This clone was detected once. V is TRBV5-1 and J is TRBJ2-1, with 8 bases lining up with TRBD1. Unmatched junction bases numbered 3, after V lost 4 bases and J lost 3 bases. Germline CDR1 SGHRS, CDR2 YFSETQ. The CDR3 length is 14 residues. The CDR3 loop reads CASSPDRDYNEQFF. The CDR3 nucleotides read TGCGCCAGCAGCCCGGACAGGGACTACAATGAGCAGTTCTTC.

CDR3 protein: CASSLSGQNYYGYTF. CDR3 nucleotide sequence: TGTGCCAGCAGTTTATCGGGACAGAACTACTATGGCTACACCTTC. The rearrangement uses TRBV27 and TRBJ1-2; 7 bases agree with TRBD1. V dropped 0 bases and J dropped 3; count of bases not matched to a gene: 4. From germline, CDR1 is MNHEY and CDR2 SMNVEV (reference sequence). The CDR3 covers 15 residues.

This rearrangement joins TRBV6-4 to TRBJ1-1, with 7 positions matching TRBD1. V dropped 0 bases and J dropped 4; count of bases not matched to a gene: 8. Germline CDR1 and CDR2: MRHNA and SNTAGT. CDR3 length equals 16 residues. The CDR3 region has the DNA TGTGCCAGCAGTGACTCGAACAGGGGAGGACGCACTGAAGCTTTCTTT. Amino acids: CASSDSNRGGRTEAFF.

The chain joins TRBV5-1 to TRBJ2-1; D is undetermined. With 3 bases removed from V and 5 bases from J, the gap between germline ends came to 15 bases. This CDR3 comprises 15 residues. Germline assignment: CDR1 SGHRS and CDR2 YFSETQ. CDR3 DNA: TGCGCCAGCAGCTCCTTCGGTAATAGCAACAATGAGCAGTTCTTC. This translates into CASSSFGNSNNEQFF. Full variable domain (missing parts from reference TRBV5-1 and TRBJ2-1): KAGVTQTPRYLIKTRGQQVTLSCSPISGHRSVSWYQQTPGQGLQFLFEYFSETQRNKGNFPGRFSGRQFSNSRSEMNVSTLELGDSALYLCASSSFGNSNNEQFFGPGTRLTVL.

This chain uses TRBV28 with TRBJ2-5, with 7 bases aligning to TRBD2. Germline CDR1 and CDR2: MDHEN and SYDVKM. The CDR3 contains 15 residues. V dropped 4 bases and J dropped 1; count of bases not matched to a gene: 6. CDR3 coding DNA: TGTGCCAGCAGTTCCCCTCCTAGCGGCCAAGAGACCCAGTACTTC. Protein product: CASSSPPSGQETQYF.

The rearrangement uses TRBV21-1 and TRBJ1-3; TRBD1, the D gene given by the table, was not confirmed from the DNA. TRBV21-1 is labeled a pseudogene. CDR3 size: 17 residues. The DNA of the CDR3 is TGTGCCAGCAGCAAGGAAGGGGGAAGGAGCTCTGGAAACACCATATATTTT. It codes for CASSKEGGRSSGNTIYF.

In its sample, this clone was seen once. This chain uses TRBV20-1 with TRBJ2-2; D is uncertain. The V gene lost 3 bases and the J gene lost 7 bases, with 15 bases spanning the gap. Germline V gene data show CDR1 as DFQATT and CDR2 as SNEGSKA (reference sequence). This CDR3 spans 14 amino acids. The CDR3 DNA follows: TGCAGTGCTAGTACCGGGTATGTCGGCGGGGAGCTGTTTTTT. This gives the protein CSASTGYVGGELFF.

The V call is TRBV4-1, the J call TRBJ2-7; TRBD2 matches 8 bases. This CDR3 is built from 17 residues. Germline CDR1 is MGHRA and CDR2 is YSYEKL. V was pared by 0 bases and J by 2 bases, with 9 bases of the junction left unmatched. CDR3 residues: CASSQERAGLVAYEQYF. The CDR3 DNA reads TGCGCCAGCAGCCAAGAACGGGCGGGACTAGTGGCCTACGAGCAGTACTTC.

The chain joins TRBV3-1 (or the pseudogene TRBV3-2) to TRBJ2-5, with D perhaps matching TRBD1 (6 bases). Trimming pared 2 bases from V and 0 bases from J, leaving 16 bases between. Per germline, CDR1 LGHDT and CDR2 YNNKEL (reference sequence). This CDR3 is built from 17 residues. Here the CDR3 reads CASSQSYGTLNQETQYF. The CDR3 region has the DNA TGTGCCAGCAGCCAATCGTACGGGACACTGAACCAAGAGACCCAGTACTTC.

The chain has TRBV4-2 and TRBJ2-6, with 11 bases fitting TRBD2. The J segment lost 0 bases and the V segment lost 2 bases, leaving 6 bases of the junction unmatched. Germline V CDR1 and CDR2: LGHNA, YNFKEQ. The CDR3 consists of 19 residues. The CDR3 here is CASSQLLAGENSGANVLTF. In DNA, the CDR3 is TGTGCCAGCAGCCAACTACTAGCGGGGGAGAACTCTGGGGCCAACGTCCTGACTTTC.

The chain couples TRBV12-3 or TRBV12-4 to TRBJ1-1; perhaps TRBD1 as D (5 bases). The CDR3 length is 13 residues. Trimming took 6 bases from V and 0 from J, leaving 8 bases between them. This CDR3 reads CASSLQVNTEAFF. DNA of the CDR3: TGTGCCAGCAGCCTACAGGTGAACACTGAAGCTTTCTTT.

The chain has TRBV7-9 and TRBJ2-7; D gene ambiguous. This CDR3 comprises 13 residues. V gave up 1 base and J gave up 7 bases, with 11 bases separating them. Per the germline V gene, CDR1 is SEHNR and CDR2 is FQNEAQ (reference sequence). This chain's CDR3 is CASSLVFAQEQYF. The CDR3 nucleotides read TGTGCCAGCAGCTTAGTCTTTGCCCAGGAGCAGTACTTC. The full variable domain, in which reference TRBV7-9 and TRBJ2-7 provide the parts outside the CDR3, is DTGVSQNPRHKITKRGQNVTFRCDPISEHNRLYWYRQTLGQGPEFLTYFQNEAQLEKSRLLSDRFSAERPKGSFSTLEIQRTEQGDSAMYLCASSLVFAQEQYFGPGTRLTVT.

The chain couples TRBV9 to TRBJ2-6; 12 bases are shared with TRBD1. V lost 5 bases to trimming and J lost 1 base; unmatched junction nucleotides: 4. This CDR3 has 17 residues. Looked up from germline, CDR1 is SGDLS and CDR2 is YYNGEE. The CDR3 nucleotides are TGTGCCAGCAGAGGGGGACAGGGGGCTTCTGGGGCCAACGTCCTGACTTTC. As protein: CASRGGQGASGANVLTF.

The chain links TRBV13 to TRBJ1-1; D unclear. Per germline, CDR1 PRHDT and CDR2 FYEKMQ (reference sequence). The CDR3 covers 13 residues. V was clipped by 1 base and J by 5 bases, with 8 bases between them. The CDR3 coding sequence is TGTGCCAGCAGCTTAGAACAGAATACTGAAGCTTTCTTT. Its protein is CASSLEQNTEAFF.

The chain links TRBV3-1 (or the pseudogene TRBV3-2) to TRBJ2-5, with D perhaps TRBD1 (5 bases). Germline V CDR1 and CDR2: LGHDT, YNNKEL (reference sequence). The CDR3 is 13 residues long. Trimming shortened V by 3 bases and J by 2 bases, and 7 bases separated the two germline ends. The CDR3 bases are TGTGCCAGCAGCCAGACAGCACAAGAGACCCAGTACTTC. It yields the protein CASSQTAQETQYF.

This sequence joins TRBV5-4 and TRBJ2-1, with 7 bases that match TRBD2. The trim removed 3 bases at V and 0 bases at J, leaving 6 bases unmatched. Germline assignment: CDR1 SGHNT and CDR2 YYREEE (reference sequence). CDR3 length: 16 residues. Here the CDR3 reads CASSSERGNSYNEQFF. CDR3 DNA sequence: TGTGCCAGCAGCTCAGAGCGGGGAAACTCCTACAATGAGCAGTTCTTC.